This is a list of T cell receptor beta chains from one sample in a study of T cell repertoires in cytomegalovirus infection. One entry per CDR3 protein, called by TCRdb with MiXCR from the reads. The data contain around 94,000 distinct CDR3 sequences, 16% of them singletons. Sample: PBMCs. These receptors were obtained from a human donor in good health (CMV status not recorded). Some clones in this sample may be carry-over from other donors' samples. CDR3s include the opening cysteine and the closing phenylalanine or tryptophan. Fields, in order: V gene, clone size, J gene, D gene, CDR3 DNA, CDR3 protein. D genes are given only for firm matches. A clone size is listed for some rows: how often the clone was seen (once, few, many), or a class if it is expanded.

TRBV28	few	TRBJ1-1	NA	TGTGCCAGCAGCCTATACACGGCGGGGGGAGGCACTGAAGCTTTCTTT	CASSLYTAGGGTEAFF
TRBV20-1	few	TRBJ1-5	TRBD1	TGCAGTGCTTCCGGGACAGGGAATCAGCCCCAGCATTTT	CSASGTGNQPQHF
TRBV7-2	many	TRBJ1-4	NA	TGTGCCAGCAGCCCGCCGGGCGAAGAAAAACTGTTTTTT	CASSPPGEEKLFF
TRBV7-2	many	TRBJ2-7	TRBD1	TGTGCCAGCAGCTTCACCCCCGGGACAGGGCAGGACTTC	CASSFTPGTGQDF
TRBV20-1	many	TRBJ2-3	TRBD2	TGCAGTGCTGAAGTAGCGGGGGGCTTACAAACAGATACGCAGTATTTT	CSAEVAGGLQTDTQYF
TRBV5-1	few	TRBJ2-1	NA	TGCGCCAGCAGCACCCGTTCCGGCCAACCCAATGAGCAGTTCTTC	CASSTRSGQPNEQFF
TRBV7-9	NA	TRBJ2-2	TRBD1	TGTGCCAGCAGCGGCCTGGACAGGGGGGTCGAGGAGCTGTTTTTT	CASSGLDRGVEELFF
TRBV5-4	NA	TRBJ2-5	NA	TGTGCCAGCAGCTGGGGCCGAGAGACCCAGTACTTC	CASSWGRETQYF
TRBV7-2	many	TRBJ1-4	NA	TGTGCCAGCAGCTTCGAGGCAGGCGGAAAACTGTTTTTT	CASSFEAGGKLFF
TRBV6-2/TRBV6-3	NA	TRBJ1-1	NA	TGTGCCAGCGGGGACGGAGTGAACACTGAAGCTTTCTTT	CASGDGVNTEAFF
TRBV6-4	NA	TRBJ2-4	NA	TGTGCCAGCAGTGGCTCCCTGGCGAGATTGCTCAACATTCAGTACTTC	CASSGSLARLLNIQYF
TRBV6-5	NA	TRBJ1-1	NA	TGTGCCAGCAGCAGAGGGTTCGGGAACACTGATGCTTTCTTT	CASSRGFGNTDAFF
TRBV7-2	many	TRBJ1-1	NA	TGTGCCAGCAGCCGCAGACAGATAATGAACACTGAAGCTTTCTTT	CASSRRQIMNTEAFF
TRBV19	NA	TRBJ2-6	NA	TGTGCCAGTAGTATACAGGCCAACGTCCTGACTTTC	CASSIQANVLTF
TRBV23-1	many	TRBJ2-3	NA	TGCGCCAGCAGTCAATCGTGTGGCGGGGCAACTTGCACAGATACGCAGTATTTT	CASSQSCGGATCTDTQYF
TRBV14	NA	TRBJ2-7	NA	TGTGCCAGCAGCCAGCAGACAGGATTTTACGAGCAGTACTTC	CASSQQTGFYEQYF
TRBV12-3/TRBV12-4	many	TRBJ2-5	TRBD1	TGTGCCAGCAGTACACCGACAGGGGTGGAGACCCAGTACTTC	CASSTPTGVETQYF
TRBV7-2	many	TRBJ1-1	TRBD1	TGTGCCAGCAGCTTAGCGCAAGGGGGCCAAACTGAAGCTTTCTTT	CASSLAQGGQTEAFF
TRBV12-3/TRBV12-4	many	TRBJ1-1	NA	TGTGCCAGCAGTTTAGTGGAGGGCGCGGGAGCTTTCTTT	CASSLVEGAGAFF
TRBV7-2	many	TRBJ1-4	NA	TGTGCCAGCAGCTTAGACTTAGGATACACGGATAATGAAAAACTGTTTTTT	CASSLDLGYTDNEKLFF
TRBV6-4	NA	TRBJ1-4	NA	TGTGCCATCACCTTAGGAGGAAATCTCGGAAAACTGTTTTTT	CAITLGGNLGKLFF
TRBV7-3	many	TRBJ2-2	NA	TGTGCCAGCAGCTTAGGGGGCCGAAACACCGGGGAGCTGTTTTTT	CASSLGGRNTGELFF
TRBV12-3/TRBV12-4	NA	TRBJ1-1	NA	TGTGCCAGCACCATGACAGATGAAGCTTTCTTT	CASTMTDEAFF
TRBV5-6	once	TRBJ1-1	TRBD1	TGTGCCAGCGAGCGATCCGACAGGGGAGCTTTCTTT	CASERSDRGAFF
TRBV20-1	many	TRBJ1-2	NA	TGCAGTGCCTGGGCGCAAGGCTACACCTTC	CSAWAQGYTF
TRBV7-2	many	TRBJ1-6	NA	TGTGCCAGCAGCTTGTCAAGGGACACGGTCTATAATTCACCCCTCCACTTT	CASSLSRDTVYNSPLHF
TRBV12-3/TRBV12-4	many	TRBJ2-5	TRBD1	TGTGCCAGCAGAAGACAGGGGGAAGAGACCCAGTACTTC	CASRRQGEETQYF
TRBV7-8	many	TRBJ1-2	NA	TGTGCCAGCAGCCGTGAGGTTAACTATGGCTACACCTTC	CASSREVNYGYTF
TRBV4-1	many	TRBJ2-7	TRBD1	TGCGCCAGCAGCCAAGACCGGCATTCACAGGGGACCTACGAGCAGTACTTC	CASSQDRHSQGTYEQYF
TRBV30	few	TRBJ2-2	NA	TGTGCCTGGAGGCCCCGAACCGGGGAGCTGTTTTTT	CAWRPRTGELFF
TRBV7-2	many	TRBJ2-5	NA	TGTGCCAGCAGCCTTCCAAATCAAGAGACCCAGTACTTC	CASSLPNQETQYF
TRBV2	few	TRBJ1-6	TRBD1	TGTGCCAGCAGAGGACAGGGGGGAGTTCCGAATTCACCCCTCCACTTT	CASRGQGGVPNSPLHF
TRBV5-4	NA	TRBJ1-6	TRBD1	TGTGCCAGCAGCTTTTCAGGGGGCGCCGGAATCCACTTT	CASSFSGGAGIHF
TRBV7-8	many	TRBJ2-5	NA	TGTGCCAGCAGCTTATTAGCGCGAGGTGGCCGTCGGGGTGCAGGGGAGACCCAGTACTTC	CASSLLARGGRRGAGETQYF
TRBV29-1	many	TRBJ1-1	NA	TGCAGCGTTGATGATATGAACACTGAAGCTTTCTTT	CSVDDMNTEAFF
TRBV5-1	NA	TRBJ1-6	NA	TGCGCCAGCAGCTTGGAGGGGCCCGTCCAATCACCCCTCCACTTT	CASSLEGPVQSPLHF
TRBV20-1	NA	TRBJ2-1	TRBD2	TGCAGTGCTCTCGCCGGACTAGCGGGGAACGATGAGCAGTTCTTC	CSALAGLAGNDEQFF
TRBV7-2	many	TRBJ2-5	NA	TGTGCCAGCAGTTTTATATTGGAACTACAAGAGACCCAGTACTTC	CASSFILELQETQYF
TRBV19	many	TRBJ2-1	TRBD2	TGTGCCAGTAGTTATACTAGCGGGGGGAAGATACGTGAGCAGTTCTTC	CASSYTSGGKIREQFF
TRBV7-8	many	TRBJ2-3	TRBD2	TGTGCCAGCAGCTCCCGACTAGCGGGGGGGGCAGATACGCAGTATTTT	CASSSRLAGGADTQYF
TRBV10-3	NA	TRBJ2-5	NA	TGTGCCATCAGTAGGGACGGGCAAGAGACCCAGTACTTC	CAISRDGQETQYF
TRBV5-6	NA	TRBJ1-2	NA	TGTGCCAGCAGCCTCGGAACTCAGGATGGCTACACCTTC	CASSLGTQDGYTF
TRBV7-2	many	TRBJ1-4	NA	TGTGCCAGCAGCTTGTTATTAGGGGGAGGTGAAAAACTGTTTTTT	CASSLLLGGGEKLFF
TRBV5-1	NA	TRBJ2-7	NA	TGCGCCAGCAGCTTGGAGGCGGCGAGCTCCTACGAGCAGTACTTC	CASSLEAASSYEQYF
TRBV2	NA	TRBJ1-2	NA	TGTGCCAGCAGTACGGGAGCTGGCTACACCTTC	CASSTGAGYTF
TRBV19	many	TRBJ2-3	TRBD2	TGTGCCAGTAGTCCCCAGCGGGGATACACAGATACGCAGTATTTT	CASSPQRGYTDTQYF
TRBV27	NA	TRBJ1-1	NA	TGTGCCAGCAGGAAAACAGGGACGATTGAAGCTTTCTTT	CASRKTGTIEAFF
TRBV7-2	many	TRBJ2-7	NA	TGTGCCAGCAGCTTATGGCGGCCGGATACCTACGAGCAGTACTTC	CASSLWRPDTYEQYF
TRBV12-3/TRBV12-4	many	TRBJ2-7	NA	TGTGCCAGCAGTTCGAACTTACTCTACGAGCAGTACTTC	CASSSNLLYEQYF
TRBV6-2/TRBV6-3	many	TRBJ2-7	TRBD1	TGTGCCAGCAGCTCCCCGGGACAGGGGGCGAGCGAGCAGTACTTC	CASSSPGQGASEQYF
TRBV12-3/TRBV12-4	NA	TRBJ2-7	TRBD1	TGTGCCAGCAGTTGGGACAGGGCGTACGAGCAGTACTTC	CASSWDRAYEQYF
TRBV20-1	NA	TRBJ2-7	NA	TGCAGTGCTAGCCAACAGGGTTGGTACGAGCAGTACTTC	CSASQQGWYEQYF
TRBV10-3	few	TRBJ2-1	NA	TGTGCCTCTCAGGGGGGGGGCTCCTACAATGAGCAGTTCTTC	CASQGGGSYNEQFF
TRBV7-2	many	TRBJ2-7	NA	TGTGCCAGCAGCTTTTTCAGGGGGGGGTACGAGCAGTACTTC	CASSFFRGGYEQYF
TRBV7-9	many	TRBJ2-5	TRBD1	TGTGCCAGCAGCTGGCCCCGGACGTCAGACAGGGATGCACTGGAGACCCAGTACTTC	CASSWPRTSDRDALETQYF
TRBV15	few	TRBJ2-5	TRBD1	TGTGCCACCAGCTCCGGGACAGGCGGAGAGACCCAGTACTTC	CATSSGTGGETQYF
TRBV7-3	few	TRBJ2-7	TRBD2	TGTGCCAGCAGCTTAAGGGGGGGGACCGGGTACGAGCAGTACTTC	CASSLRGGTGYEQYF
TRBV12-3/TRBV12-4	once	TRBJ1-4	NA	TGTGCCAGCAGCCGATCTGCAACTAATGAAAAACTGTTTTTT	CASSRSATNEKLFF
TRBV5-1	NA	TRBJ1-6	NA	TGCGCCAGCAGCTTGGATGTATCGAGGACTAATTCACCCCTCCACTTT	CASSLDVSRTNSPLHF
TRBV5-5	NA	TRBJ2-7	NA	TGTGCCAGCAGCTTGGTGTGGAGTTACGAGCAGTACTTC	CASSLVWSYEQYF